The present T cell receptor beta chain was sequenced within a study of cytomegalovirus exposure and HLA in healthy donors. Germline V gene lookup returns CDR1 SGHVS and CDR2 FQNEAQ. The CDR3 totals 16 residues. Between the trimmed V and J ends, which lost 1 base and 5 bases, there was a span of 15 bases. Amplification used 60 Vbeta primers and 13 Jbeta primers. The method was immunoSEQ multiplex PCR; TCRdb's version includes in-frame clones alone and lacks a portion of them. This sample yields around 190,000 clones, of which roughly 85% are seen a single time; 4% to 4.5% belongs to the top ten. Details on this clone: Its antigen is unknown.

General study results and limits: Being indistinguishable, some V segments were excluded, TRBV6-2 and TRBV6-3 among them.

Sequences were obtained from PBMCs. This sequence was found in a woman under 40 in good health and CMV-seropositive. The V gene is TRBV7-8, the J gene TRBJ1-3; D is unresolved. CDR3 in amino acids: CASSLVPGNTRNTIYF. Written as DNA, the CDR3 is TGTGCCAGCAGCTTAGTTCCGGGGAACACGCGAAACACCATATATTTT.